This T cell receptor (beta chain) emerged from a study of blood T cells in healthy people across ages. Study-wide findings and caveats: PBMC samples, being unsorted, prevented any conclusive comparison of naive and antigen-experienced cells.

Germline V CDR1 and CDR2: MGHDK, SYGVNS. This CDR3 contains 17 residues. A second PCR, run for roughly 7 to 12 cycles, used a sample-barcoded 5' primer plus a J-beta primer mix. TCRdb re-analysed the 5' RACE reads in MiXCR, keeping a single row per CDR3 protein. The sample has approximately 850,000 distinct CDR3 sequences; approximately 44% are singletons. As regards this clonotype: The antigen is undetermined.

The chain employs TRBV25-1 and TRBJ2-5; 10 bases align to TRBD1. The J call may be wrong; the DNA end is better matched by TRBJ2-7. The receptor was isolated from a man aged 55 to 69 in good health. Specimen: blood. The chain's CDR3 is CASSSIGRTGGILEQYF. The CDR3 DNA sequence: TGTGCCAGCAGTTCAATAGGGAGGACAGGGGGGATCCTCGAGCAGTACTTC.